This TCR beta chain was recovered during a study of cytomegalovirus exposure and HLA in healthy donors. Turning to the study itself: There were 65 million to 85 million unique TCRs (from HLA-typed donors) in an early data release.

The V gene's germline CDR1 is KGHSH and CDR2 LQKENI. The CDR3 is made up of 15 amino acids. V gave up 6 bases and J gave up 5 bases; unmatched junction bases: 11. About this clone itself: Its antigen is unidentified.

Whole-study results and caveats: According to the study, some 160 TCR beta chains were cytomegalovirus-associated.

60 Vbeta and 13 Jbeta primers were used in PCR. Sequenced by immunoSEQ multiplex PCR; TCRdb stores in-frame clones only, minus some. This repertoire comprises tens of thousands of clones; its ten largest clones make up 1.5%. The chain links TRBV18 to TRBJ2-5; 8 bases are a match to TRBD2. The sample taken for sequencing was PBMCs. The receptor was derived from a woman in her sixties or seventies in good health and CMV-seronegative. The CDR3 spells CASSTNSGEKETQYF. CDR3 DNA sequence: TGTGCCAGCTCCACCAATAGCGGGGAGAAGGAGACCCAGTACTTC. Full variable domain (outside the CDR3, taken from reference TRBV18 and TRBJ2-5): NAGVMQNPRHLVRRRGQEARLRCSPMKGHSHVYWYRQLPEEGLKFMVYLQKENIIDESGMPKERFSAEFPKEGPSILRIQQVVRGDSAAYFCASSTNSGEKETQYFGPGTRLLVL.